These T cell receptor beta chains were read from a single sample in a study of blood T cell repertoires in COVID-19. Libraries were prepared by immunoSEQ multiplex PCR; TCRdb keeps only in-frame clonotypes and omits some of them. Among 120,000 to 150,000 clones listed, over 80% were seen once. Specimen: peripheral blood. Receptors originate from a man at least 80 years old with acute or convalescent COVID-19. Both conserved end residues are part of each CDR3. D genes are given only for firm matches. Clone size is given for some rows only: seen once, a few or many times, or a class if the clone is expanded.

v_call	clone_size	d_call	j_call	cdr3_nt	cdr3_aa
TRBV18	NA	NA	TRBJ2-3	TGTGCCAGCTCAGCGCTAGGTGATACGCAGTATTTT	CASSALGDTQYF
TRBV3-1/TRBV3-2	once	NA	TRBJ2-7	TGTGCCAGCAGCCAAGGGGGCCCCGAGCAGTACTTC	CASSQGGPEQYF
TRBV21-1	NA	NA	TRBJ2-2	TGTGCCAGCAGCAATTTCTGGAGGAGGGACAGGGACACCGGGGAGCTGTTTTTT	CASSNFWRRDRDTGELFF
TRBV28	NA	TRBD1	TRBJ1-1	TGTGCCAGCAGTTTTCTAACAGGGGGCGATTTGAACACTGAAGCTTTCTTT	CASSFLTGGDLNTEAFF
TRBV5-1	NA	TRBD2	TRBJ2-3	TGCGCCAGCAGCTGGAACCTAATAGCGGGGGGAGTTAATACGCAGTATTTT	CASSWNLIAGGVNTQYF
TRBV11-2	NA	NA	TRBJ1-1	TGTGCCAGCAGCTTAGGGTTGGCGAACACTGAAGCTTTCTTT	CASSLGLANTEAFF
TRBV19	NA	NA	TRBJ2-2	TGTGCCAGTAGTCGGTCCAAGAACACCGGGGAGCTGTTTTTT	CASSRSKNTGELFF
TRBV27	NA	TRBD1	TRBJ2-5	TGTGCCAGCAGTGACGGACAGGGGAAAGAGACCCAGTACTTC	CASSDGQGKETQYF
TRBV9	once	NA	TRBJ2-3	TGTGCCAGCAGCGTAGCGGGGATTCCACCAGATACGCAGTATTTT	CASSVAGIPPDTQYF
TRBV5-1	NA	NA	TRBJ2-7	TGCGCCAGCAGCTCCGGGACACAACTGGGGGAGCAGTACTTC	CASSSGTQLGEQYF
TRBV23-1	NA	NA	TRBJ1-1	TGCGGGGGAGGATCGAACACTGAAGCTTTCTTT	CGGGSNTEAFF
TRBV5-1	once	NA	TRBJ2-2	TGCGCCAGCAGCTTGGGTAGCGGCAACGCGAACACCGGGGAGCTGTTTTTT	CASSLGSGNANTGELFF
TRBV7-3	NA	TRBD2	TRBJ2-1	TGTGCCAGCAGCTTCGGGCCTAGCGGGAGCAATGAGCAGTTCTTC	CASSFGPSGSNEQFF
TRBV7-2	NA	NA	TRBJ2-7	TGTGCCAGCAGCGATGTTGGACTCGTCCCCCACGAGCAGTACTTC	CASSDVGLVPHEQYF
TRBV2	once	TRBD1	TRBJ2-1	TGTGCCAGCTGCCCGGGACAGGGCTTCAATGAGCAGTTCTTC	CASCPGQGFNEQFF
TRBV5-1	NA	NA	TRBJ1-1	TGCGCCAGCAGCTTCGGTGGCGGGGAAGCTTTCTTT	CASSFGGGEAFF
TRBV28	NA	NA	TRBJ2-2	TGTGCCAGCAAAGGGGACTCGAACACCGGGGAGCTGTTTTTT	CASKGDSNTGELFF
TRBV4-1	NA	NA	TRBJ2-2	TGCGCCACGATACGATTCGCGGGGTCCTTGAAGGGGGGGAAACTCACCGGGGAGCTGTTTTTT	CATIRFAGSLKGGKLTGELFF
TRBV27	NA	NA	TRBJ1-1	TGTGCCAGCAGTTCCGGACACAGGAACACTGAAGCTTTCTTT	CASSSGHRNTEAFF
TRBV15	once	TRBD1	TRBJ1-1	TGTGCCACCAGCAGAGCTTTAGGACAGGGGGCGTTAGCCTTGAACACTGAAGCTTTCTTT	CATSRALGQGALALNTEAFF
TRBV3-1/TRBV3-2	NA	NA	TRBJ1-5	TGTGCCAGCAGCCAAAATTCAGGGGCGAGCAATCAGCCCCAGCATTTT	CASSQNSGASNQPQHF
TRBV7-6	NA	NA	TRBJ2-7	TGTGCCAGCAGCCCCTCAGGGGGGACCCCCTACGAGCAGTACTTC	CASSPSGGTPYEQYF
TRBV11-2	NA	NA	TRBJ1-1	TGTGCCAGCAGCTTAGTCGGGGGGAACACTGAAGCTTTCTTT	CASSLVGGNTEAFF
TRBV6-6	NA	NA	TRBJ2-1	TGTGCCAGCATCTCGGAGGCAGGTACCTACAATGAGCAGTTCTTC	CASISEAGTYNEQFF
TRBV18	NA	NA	TRBJ2-7	TGTGCCAGCTCACCAGGCGGGACCTCCTACGAGCAGTACTTC	CASSPGGTSYEQYF
TRBV11-2	NA	NA	TRBJ1-6	TGTGCCAGCAGCCGTCTAAATTGGGGAGGCTTAGGTTCACCCCTCCACTTT	CASSRLNWGGLGSPLHF
TRBV12-3/TRBV12-4	NA	NA	TRBJ1-4	TGTGCCAGCACGCCAGGGTTGAATGAAAAACTGTTTTTT	CASTPGLNEKLFF
TRBV6-5	NA	TRBD1	TRBJ1-1	TGTGCCAGCAGCGGACAGGGGTTCACTGAAGCTTTCTTT	CASSGQGFTEAFF
TRBV5-4	NA	NA	TRBJ1-3	TGTGCCAGCAGCTTGGACGCGGGGTCTGGAAACACCATATATTTT	CASSLDAGSGNTIYF
TRBV7-9	NA	NA	TRBJ1-1	TGTGCCAGCAGCTTAAAGGACTGGGACACTGAAGCTTTCTTT	CASSLKDWDTEAFF
TRBV6-5	NA	TRBD1	TRBJ2-2	TGTGCCAGCAGTTACAGCGCGGACAGGGGGCTGTTTTTT	CASSYSADRGLFF
TRBV24-1	NA	TRBD1	TRBJ1-5	TGTGCCACCAGTGATACAAACACAGGGGGTCAGCCCCAGCATTTT	CATSDTNTGGQPQHF
TRBV5-5	NA	NA	TRBJ2-1	TGTGCCAGCAGCTTGGAGAGTAGCTCCTACAATGAGCAGTTCTTC	CASSLESSSYNEQFF
TRBV3-1/TRBV3-2	NA	NA	TRBJ2-3	TGTGCCAGCAGCCTACCGGGAGCTGTGCCAGATACGCAGTATTTT	CASSLPGAVPDTQYF
TRBV7-2	NA	TRBD2	TRBJ2-7	TGTGCCAGCAGAGAAACTAGCGGGGATGCCTACGAGCAGTACTTC	CASRETSGDAYEQYF
TRBV27	NA	NA	TRBJ2-7	TGTGCCAGCAGCCGACAGGAAACCTCCTACGAGCAGTACTTC	CASSRQETSYEQYF
TRBV10-1	NA	TRBD1	TRBJ1-2	TGCGCCAGCAGTGAGTCGGGACAGGGGCACTATGGCTACACCTTC	CASSESGQGHYGYTF
TRBV2	NA	TRBD2	TRBJ2-2	TGTGCCAGCACTGGGACTAGCGGCAACACCGGGGAGCTGTTTTTT	CASTGTSGNTGELFF
TRBV10-1	NA	TRBD1	TRBJ2-3	TGCGCCAGCAGCCCTTCCCGAGGACAGGGCACAGATACGCAGTATTTT	CASSPSRGQGTDTQYF
TRBV29-1	NA	NA	TRBJ2-3	TGCAGCGTTGTATCCGATACGCAGTATTTT	CSVVSDTQYF
TRBV19	NA	TRBD2	TRBJ2-1	TGTGCCAGTAGCATGACTAGCGGGAGGGCCTTGAACAATGAGCAGTTCTTC	CASSMTSGRALNNEQFF
TRBV7-2	many	TRBD2	TRBJ2-3	TGTGCCAGCAGCTTACTAGCGGGGGGGATTGGGGATACGCAGTATTTT	CASSLLAGGIGDTQYF
TRBV11-2	few	TRBD2	TRBJ2-1	TGTGCCAGCAGCTTAGAAGTAGGACTAGGGATCTACAATGAGCAGTTCTTC	CASSLEVGLGIYNEQFF
TRBV7-2	NA	NA	TRBJ1-3	TGTGCCAGCAGCTCCCCAGGAAGTAAAAGGAACACCATATATTTT	CASSSPGSKRNTIYF
TRBV7-9	NA	NA	TRBJ2-2	TGTGCCATCCCAAGGGGTGGTGGGGTCACCGGGGAGCTGTTTTTT	CAIPRGGGVTGELFF
TRBV10-3	NA	NA	TRBJ1-2	TGTGCCATCAGTAAGGACAACCGTAACTATGGCTACACCTTC	CAISKDNRNYGYTF
TRBV6-5	NA	TRBD1	TRBJ2-5	TGTGCCAGCACCAGGGGACAGGGGGGAGAGACCCAGTACTTC	CASTRGQGGETQYF
TRBV4-1	NA	NA	TRBJ2-3	TGCGCCAGCAAACAGGCCGTGGCCTCTAGCACAGATACGCAGTATTTT	CASKQAVASSTDTQYF
TRBV20-1	NA	TRBD2	TRBJ2-1	TGCAGTGCTAGTCGGTCTAGCGGACCTCCCTACAATGAGCAGTTCTTC	CSASRSSGPPYNEQFF
TRBV7-2	NA	TRBD1	TRBJ1-6	TGTGCCAGCAGCTTAGCCGGTACAGGGGGTTCGGATTCACCCCTCCACTTT	CASSLAGTGGSDSPLHF
TRBV18	NA	NA	TRBJ2-7	TGTGCCAGCTCACCAGGGCAGGTCCCCACCTACGAGCAGTACTTC	CASSPGQVPTYEQYF
TRBV7-3	few	TRBD2	TRBJ2-3	TGTGCCAGCAGCCTTAGCGGGAACCCAGATACGCAGTATTTT	CASSLSGNPDTQYF
TRBV6-5	NA	TRBD2	TRBJ2-2	TGTGCCAGCAGCTCGGGACTACTGAACACCGGGGAGCTGTTTTTT	CASSSGLLNTGELFF
TRBV27	NA	NA	TRBJ2-2	TGTGCCAGCAGTTTCGGGACTTCACGGTTTGGGGAGCTGTTTTTT	CASSFGTSRFGELFF